The 30 T cell receptor beta chains below all came from one sample that was sequenced in a study of T cell repertoires in cytomegalovirus infection. TCRdb reanalysed the reads using MiXCR and keeps one entry per CDR3 protein. This table has about 180,000 distinct CDR3 sequences, roughly 14% appearing once. The sample taken for sequencing was PBMCs. All receptors come from a human donor in good health (CMV status not recorded). Some clones in this sample may be carry-over from other donors' samples.

This clonotype was counted at least ten times. The V gene is TRBV7-2, the J gene TRBJ1-1, with D maybe TRBD1 (5 bases). Trimming stripped 2 bases from V and 0 bases from J, with 10 bases between. Germline CDR1 SGHTA, CDR2 FQGNSA. This CDR3 has 15 residues. CDR3 nucleotides: TGTGCCAGCAGCTTAACAGGACCCATGAACACTGAAGCTTTCTTT. This sequence encodes CASSLTGPMNTEAFF.

The chain recombines TRBV11-2 with TRBJ2-5; no reliable D call. V was clipped by 1 base and J by 2 bases, with 5 bases between them. The CDR3 is 13 residues long. CDR1 is SGHAT, CDR2 FQNNGV, per germline. This CDR3 is CASSLASQETQYF. The CDR3 bases are TGTGCCAGCAGCTTAGCCAGTCAAGAGACCCAGTACTTC.

This clonotype was seen a handful of times. The J gene is TRBJ1-3, the V gene TRBV27, with unresolved D. CDR3 length equals 11 residues. CDR1 is MNHEY and CDR2 is SMNVEV in the germline V gene (reference sequence). The germline V and J ends were trimmed by 10 bases and 4 bases, with 8 bases remaining between them. CDR3 protein: CATREGNTIYF. The CDR3 coding sequence is TGTGCCACCCGAGAGGGAAACACCATATATTTT.

This CDR3 reads CASSLGPGTTYNEQFF. For the CDR3, the DNA is TGTGCCAGCAGCTTAGGTCCCGGGACCACCTACAATGAGCAGTTCTTC. V is TRBV11-1 and J is TRBJ2-1; D tentatively reads TRBD1 or TRBD2 (5 bases each). V shed 1 base and J shed 2 bases, with 12 bases lying between them. The CDR3 totals 16 residues. Germline CDR1 SGHAT, CDR2 FQDESV (reference sequence).

This clonotype has just a few counts. The gene calls are TRBV6-2 or TRBV6-3 and TRBJ2-1; 7 nucleotides align to TRBD2. The V segment lost 8 bases and the J segment 3 bases; nucleotides outside the gene matches: 7. Germline V gives CDR1 MNHEY, CDR2 SVGEGT. The CDR3 has 14 amino acids. CDR3 bases: TGTGCCAGCCCCCTAGCGGATGTCTACAATGAGCAGTTCTTC. Its translation is CASPLADVYNEQFF.

Ten or more counts support this clonotype. V gene TRBV7-2 combines with J gene TRBJ2-7; D call uncertain. Trimming left V 0 bases short and J 9 bases short, with 15 bases between. Germline values: CDR1 SGHTA, CDR2 FQGNSA. CDR3 length equals 14 residues. This CDR3 reads CASSLAAGSDGQYF. CDR3 bases: TGTGCCAGCAGCTTAGCGGCAGGTTCTGATGGGCAGTACTTC.

A note on this clonotype: The CDR3 carries no conserved terminal phenylalanine or tryptophan, so it likely arises from a read error. The gene calls are TRBV12-3 or TRBV12-4 and TRBJ2-2; 8 bases are a match to TRBD1. The V gene end was trimmed by 5 bases and the J gene end by 3 bases; junction bases not matched to a gene: 2. This CDR3 is built from 14 residues. CDR3 sequence reads: CASSPDRDTGELFS. The CDR3, as DNA: TGTGCCAGCAGTCCGGACAGGGACACCGGGGAGCTGTTTTCT.

In this sample, this clonotype turned up a few times. CDR3: CASRKGGSTGELFF. The DNA for the CDR3 is TGTGCCAGCAGAAAAGGGGGGTCAACCGGGGAGCTGTTTTTT. The chain couples TRBV28 to TRBJ2-2; the D call may be TRBD1 or TRBD2 (6 bases each). In germline, CDR1 is MDHEN, CDR2 SYDVKM. V lost 6 bases to trimming and J lost 5 bases, with 13 bases between them. The CDR3 runs 14 residues.

This clonotype was detected only a few times. The rearrangement joins TRBV29-1 to TRBJ2-7, with 7 bases identical to TRBD1. The J segment lost 0 bases and the V segment lost 7 bases, leaving 6 bases of the junction unmatched. Germline loops: CDR1 SQVTM, CDR2 ANQGSEA. The CDR3 is made up of 13 amino acids. In DNA, the CDR3 is TGCAGCGCTCGGGACAGTAACTCCTACGAGCAGTACTTC. Amino acid sequence: CSARDSNSYEQYF.

The V and J genes are TRBV18 and TRBJ2-6; 8 nucleotides align to TRBD1. Germline CDR1 is KGHSH and CDR2 is LQKENI. J was trimmed by 2 bases and V by 0 bases; bases with no gene match: 12. The CDR3 sequence is 20 residues long. In DNA form, the CDR3 reads TGTGCCAGCTCACCACCCCAGGGGGCGCTAGCAAGGGCTGGGGCCAACGTCCTGACTTTC. This sequence encodes CASSPPQGALARAGANVLTF.

This clonotype was counted many times. The rearrangement joins TRBV12-3 or TRBV12-4 to TRBJ2-2, with D uncertain. The CDR3 is 12 amino acids. V lost 3 bases and J lost 4, with 3 bases in between. CDR3 DNA: TGTGCCAGCAGTTTGACCACCGGGGAGCTGTTTTTT. Protein product: CASSLTTGELFF.

This clonotype was detected ten times or more. The J gene is TRBJ2-1, the V gene TRBV6-5, with 7 bases fitting TRBD1. The J segment lost 3 bases and the V segment lost 2 bases, leaving 1 base of the junction unmatched. From germline, CDR1 is MNHEY and CDR2 SVGAGI. The CDR3 loop spans 14 amino acids. The CDR3 nucleotides read TGTGCCAGCAGTTACAGACAGGGCTACAATGAGCAGTTCTTC. Amino acids: CASSYRQGYNEQFF.

The chain couples TRBV6-2 or TRBV6-3 to TRBJ2-7; 12 bases match TRBD2. The CDR3 totals 15 residues. CDR1 and CDR2 (germline): MNHEY, SVGEGT. J was trimmed by 6 bases and V by 4 bases; bases with no gene match: 7. CDR3 DNA sequence: TGTGCCAGCAGTTCCGGACTAGCGGGACGGGGCGAGCAGTACTTC. Protein product: CASSSGLAGRGEQYF.

This clonotype was counted between two and nine times. The chain recombines TRBV29-1 with TRBJ2-7, with 8 positions matching TRBD2. Germline V lookup: CDR1 SQVTM, CDR2 ANQGSEA. This CDR3 spans 13 amino acids. Losses at the gene ends were 4 bases for V and 5 bases for J; bases not matched to a gene: 7. CDR3 amino acids: CSVGREGHHEQYF. The DNA for the CDR3 is TGCAGCGTTGGCCGGGAGGGCCACCACGAGCAGTACTTC.

The table lists this clonotype with a few counts. This chain connects TRBV7-8 to TRBJ2-1; 11 bases are a match to TRBD2. Germline V gene data show CDR1 as SGHVS and CDR2 as FQNEAQ. The V segment lost 11 bases and the J segment 1 base; nucleotides outside the gene matches: 4. CDR3 length equals 14 residues. The CDR3 nucleotides read TGTGCCGGAACTAGCGGGGGTTCCTACAATGAGCAGTTCTTC. This encodes CAGTSGGSYNEQFF.

This clonotype occurred a few times. The V gene is TRBV28, the J gene TRBJ1-2, with D unclear. Germline values: CDR1 MDHEN, CDR2 SYDVKM. The V end was cut by 3 bases, the J end by 8 bases, with 13 bases between. CDR3 length: 13 residues. The chain's CDR3 is CASSLARAKGYTF. CDR3 nucleotides: TGTGCCAGCAGTTTGGCCAGAGCGAAGGGCTACACCTTC.

The chain joins TRBV3-1 to TRBJ1-4, with a possible D match to TRBD1 (5 bases). The V end lost 3 bases, the J end lost 4 bases, and 9 bases lay between the germline ends. There are 14 residues in the CDR3. CDR1 is LGHDT and CDR2 is YNNKEL in the germline V gene (reference sequence). CDR3 amino acids: CASSHRQINEKLFF. Here the CDR3 DNA reads TGTGCCAGCAGCCATAGACAGATTAATGAAAAACTGTTTTTT. Based on the CDR3 plus reference TRBV3-1 and TRBJ1-4, the full variable domain is DTAVSQTPKYLVTQMGNDKSIKCEQNLGHDTMYWYKQDSKKFLKIMFSYNNKELIINETVPNRFSPKSPDKAHLNLHINSLELGDSAVYFCASSHRQINEKLFFGSGTQLSVL.

This clonotype was observed many times. This sequence joins TRBV7-2 and TRBJ2-7, with D perhaps being TRBD1 or TRBD2 (5 bases each). The germline V and J ends were trimmed by 4 bases and 3 bases, with 13 bases remaining between them. Germline CDR1 SGHTA, CDR2 FQGNSA. The CDR3 contains 14 residues. The CDR3 DNA follows: TGTGCCAGCAGCTCGGGACCGGGAATCTACGAGCAGTACTTC. Amino acids: CASSSGPGIYEQYF.

This clonotype has only a few counts. The chain is built from TRBV3-1 and TRBJ1-6; 8 bases are a match to TRBD1. J gave up 6 bases and V 2 bases, and 3 bases lay outside the gene matches. CDR1 and CDR2 (germline): LGHDT, YNNKEL (reference sequence). This CDR3 spans 15 amino acids. CDR3 loop: CASSQRTGINSPLHF. DNA for the CDR3: TGTGCCAGCAGCCAACGGACAGGGATTAATTCACCCCTCCACTTT.

The chain combines TRBV29-1 with TRBJ2-7, with TRBD1 matching 7 bases. Germline V gene sequence: CDR1 SQVTM, CDR2 ANQGSEA. CDR3 length: 12 amino acids. V was pared by 4 bases and J by 1 base, with 1 base of the junction left unmatched. This CDR3 reads CSVVQGSYEQYF. CDR3 in DNA: TGCAGCGTTGTACAGGGGTCCTACGAGCAGTACTTC.

This clonotype appeared many times. The chain links TRBV10-3 to TRBJ2-1, with D unresolved. CDR1 and CDR2 (germline): ENHRY, SYGVKD. The CDR3 is 13 residues long. V dropped 2 bases and J dropped 6 bases, with 8 bases sitting between them. The CDR3 DNA reads as TGTGCCATCAGTGAGACGGGCCTCAATGAGCAGTTCTTC. Translating gives CAISETGLNEQFF.

There are a few counts of this clonotype. The genes are TRBV25-1 and TRBJ1-6, with a weak D call TRBD1 (6 bases). Germline V gene lookup returns CDR1 MGHDK and CDR2 SYGVNS. The length of the CDR3 is 14 residues. V was pared by 3 bases and J by 4 bases, with 7 bases between. The DNA for the CDR3 is TGTGCCAGCAGTGAGGGACAATATAATTCACCCCTCCACTTT. Amino acids: CASSEGQYNSPLHF.

This clonotype is a singleton in its sample. At one end, the junction sequence differs from germline, possibly due to a read error. The CDR3 DNA follows: TGCAGCGTTGTCGTACGGTCACAGGGTCAGGGCACTGTAGCTTTCTTT. Translating gives CSVVVRSQGQGTVAFF. The chain combines TRBV29-1 with TRBJ1-1, with D possibly TRBD1 on 6 matching bases. Germline assignment: CDR1 SQVTM and CDR2 ANQGSEA. CDR3 size: 16 residues.

The table lists this clonotype with many counts. The chain has TRBV7-2 and TRBJ2-7; no firm D call. The germline CDR1 and CDR2 sequences are SGHTA and FQGNSA. V lost 2 bases to trimming and J lost 6 bases, with 11 bases between them. This CDR3 contains 13 residues. CDR3 region: CASSLFRQSEQYF. The CDR3 DNA sequence: TGTGCCAGCAGCTTATTTCGGCAGTCCGAGCAGTACTTC.

The V call is TRBV9, the J call TRBJ1-2, with D unclear. The germline V gene encodes CDR1 SGDLS and CDR2 YYNGEE. Deletions cut 3 bases from V and 4 bases from J, with 19 bases between. This CDR3 has 16 amino acids. CDR3 coding DNA: TGTGCCAGCAGCGGCTTTAAGTCTTGGTCCATCTATGGCTACACCTTC. Translating gives CASSGFKSWSIYGYTF.

This clonotype was recorded a few times. The chain couples TRBV2 to TRBJ2-1, with 11 bases identical to TRBD1. This CDR3 has 15 residues. V lost 6 bases to trimming and J lost 6 bases; unmatched junction nucleotides: 7. Germline CDR1 reads SNHLY; CDR2 reads FYNNEI. The chain's CDR3 is CASRKVDRGRNEQFF. CDR3 nucleotide sequence: TGTGCCAGCAGGAAGGTGGACAGGGGGCGCAATGAGCAGTTCTTC.

The chain uses TRBV29-1 and TRBJ2-7, with TRBD1 as a possible D gene (7 bases). V lost 0 bases to trimming and J lost 4 bases, with 19 bases between them. The CDR3 has 16 residues. Germline CDR1 reads SQVTM; CDR2 reads ANQGSEA. CDR3 coding DNA: TGCAGCGTTGAAGATCCATACGGCAGGGGGGAGTACGAGCAGTACTTC. Translating gives CSVEDPYGRGEYEQYF.

The sample holds a few counts of this clonotype. The V call is TRBV15, the J call TRBJ2-2; D remains unclear. V was pared by 6 bases and J by 7 bases, with 9 bases between. Germline V gene sequence: CDR1 LNHNV, CDR2 YYDKDF (reference sequence). The CDR3 is 12 amino acids. CDR3 nucleotides: TGTGCCACCAGGACTGGGAACGGGGAGCTGTTTTTT. Protein product: CATRTGNGELFF.

This clonotype has at least ten counts. The chain links TRBV6-2 or TRBV6-3 to TRBJ1-1; D gene ambiguous. V was shortened by 8 bases and J by 0 bases, with 10 bases between the two germline ends. The germline V gene has CDR1 MNHEY and CDR2 SVGEGT. This CDR3 is built from 13 residues. CDR3 loop: CASVDILNTEAFF. In DNA form, the CDR3 reads TGTGCCAGCGTCGACATACTGAACACTGAAGCTTTCTTT.

This clonotype was seen repeatedly, ten times or more. The V gene is TRBV7-9, the J gene TRBJ2-3, with 7 bases aligning to TRBD2. V lost 4 bases to trimming and J lost 2 bases; unmatched junction nucleotides: 9. Germline V gene lookup returns CDR1 SEHNR and CDR2 FQNEAQ (reference sequence). The CDR3 totals 16 residues. CDR3 sequence: CASSSYPGLSTDTQYF. CDR3 bases: TGTGCCAGCAGCTCGTATCCGGGACTATCCACAGATACGCAGTATTTT.